This TCR beta chain was retrieved from a study of human T cells and chemical hapten exposure. At the level of the study: From small differences in pooled library volume came most of the variation in per-sample TCR yields. General study findings and limits: TCRs exceeding 1 in 1000 frequency stayed unchanged with DPC sensitization.

Total RNA was isolated from whole blood that had not been fractionated. This clonotype is a singleton in its sample. Antigen specificity is unknown. The V gene's germline CDR1 is SGHDT and CDR2 YYEEEE. The CDR3 has 14 residues. V dropped 6 bases and J dropped 4 bases, with 16 bases sitting between them. Original analysis: Counting gave a median of approximately 97,000 TCRs per sample, with values ranging from about 20,000 to 750,000. One entry per CDR3 protein results from TCRdb running MiXCR on the 5' RACE reads. TCRdb, not the authors, supplied the V and J calls. The repertoire holds under 150,000 distinct CDR3 sequences, with approximately 20% as singletons.

The J gene is TRBJ1-2, the V gene TRBV5-6; D is uncertain. This receptor was identified in a human donor in good health. The CDR3 nucleotides are TGTGCCAGCAAGGACGTGGGCCCCGGCTATGGCTACACCTTC. Protein: CASKDVGPGYGYTF.